What follows are 21 T cell receptor beta chains derived from one specimen sequenced in a study of T cell repertoires in cytomegalovirus infection. TCRdb re-derived calls from the reads in MiXCR, one entry per CDR3 protein. The profile shows about 110,000 distinct CDR3 sequences, over 40% of them singletons. For these receptors, no antigen is known. The sequencing here drew on CD8+ T cells from cultured PBMCs, taken from culture after CMV antigen stimulation. These receptors all come from a human donor in good health (CMV status not recorded). Some clones in this sample may be carry-over from other donors' samples.

This clonotype has just a few counts. The V gene is TRBV7-3, the J gene TRBJ1-2; D possibly corresponds to TRBD1 (6 bases). CDR1 SGHTA and CDR2 FQGTGA come from the germline V gene. This CDR3 has 15 amino acids. The V end lost 4 bases, the J end lost 4 bases, and 16 bases lay between the germline ends. This CDR3 is CASSCRGNRGYGYTF. The CDR3 region has the DNA TGTGCCAGCAGCTGCAGGGGAAATCGGGGCTATGGCTACACCTTC.

This clonotype was recorded a few times. The chain couples TRBV12-3 or TRBV12-4 to TRBJ2-7; possibly TRBD1 for D (6 bases). Trimming left V 7 bases short and J 3 bases short, with 10 bases between. The CDR3 sequence is 12 residues long. The DNA for the CDR3 is TGTGCCAGCATGGACAGTGTCTACGAGCAGTACTTC. Its translation: CASMDSVYEQYF.

The chain links TRBV11-2 to TRBJ2-1; TRBD1 matches 10 bases. J lost 2 bases, V lost 5 bases, and 3 bases had no gene match. CDR1 and CDR2 (germline): SGHAT, FQNNGV. This CDR3 is 15 amino acids long. The CDR3 loop reads CASSRGQGTYNEQFF. The CDR3 DNA reads as TGTGCCAGCAGCAGGGGACAGGGGACCTACAATGAGCAGTTCTTC.

CDR3 amino acids: CASSIGRVNTEAFF. CDR3 sequence (DNA): TGTGCCAGTAGTATAGGCAGGGTGAACACTGAAGCTTTCTTT. This sequence joins TRBV19 and TRBJ1-1, with D perhaps matching TRBD1 (5 bases). Germline lookup yields CDR1 LNHDA and CDR2 SQIVND (reference sequence). The CDR3 covers 14 residues. V lost 1 base and J lost 0, with 6 bases in between.

This clonotype was detected only a few times. The V call is TRBV19, the J call TRBJ1-4; D might be TRBD1 (5 bases). V lost 4 bases and J lost 0, with 9 bases in between. CDR3 length equals 15 residues. From germline, CDR1 is LNHDA and CDR2 SQIVND (reference sequence). DNA of the CDR3: TGTGCCAGTAGTACCGGGGCAACAACTAATGAAAAACTGTTTTTT. Protein: CASSTGATTNEKLFF.

The chain couples TRBV6-5 to TRBJ2-3; no clear D gene. Trimming took off 4 bases at V and 2 bases at J, with 7 bases between the two ends. Germline-derived CDR1 and CDR2 are MNHEY and SVGAGI. This CDR3 has 13 residues. The CDR3 sequence is CASSFSFTDTQYF. For the CDR3, the DNA is TGTGCCAGCAGTTTTTCGTTCACAGATACGCAGTATTTT.

This chain joins TRBV7-6 and TRBJ2-3; D is undetermined. V was clipped by 6 bases and J by 5 bases, with 9 bases between them. The CDR3 totals 12 residues. The V gene's germline CDR1 is SGHVS and CDR2 FNYEAQ. CDR3 region: CASSPIGDTQYF. CDR3 coding DNA: TGTGCCAGCAGTCCCATCGGAGATACGCAGTATTTT.

This clonotype was recorded many times. V is TRBV7-2 and J is TRBJ2-7; no definite D call. This CDR3 has 13 residues. V was clipped by 5 bases and J by 4 bases, with 12 bases between them. Germline CDR1 is SGHTA and CDR2 is FQGNSA. The DNA of the CDR3 is TGTGCCAGCAGCCACAGTGGCGGTTACGAGCAGTACTTC. Translated, it gives CASSHSGGYEQYF.

V is TRBV12-3 or TRBV12-4 and J is TRBJ2-3; no reliable D call. V was trimmed by 6 bases and J by 4 bases, leaving 11 bases between them. This CDR3 spans 13 amino acids. DNA for the CDR3: TGTGCCAGCAGCATGGGTCTCTCAGATACGCAGTATTTT. It translates to CASSMGLSDTQYF.

The genes are TRBV7-9 and TRBJ1-1, with D unclear. Germline lookup yields CDR1 SEHNR and CDR2 FQNEAQ (reference sequence). Trimming took 1 base from V and 4 from J, leaving 16 bases between them. CDR3 size: 16 residues. The DNA for the CDR3 is TGTGCCAGCAGCTTAGGGGAGGCGGGATTGGGCACTGAAGCTTTCTTT. Its protein is CASSLGEAGLGTEAFF.

This clonotype has just a few counts. This chain connects TRBV9 to TRBJ1-2; perhaps TRBD1 as D (6 bases). The V and J ends lost 4 bases and 6 bases respectively, with 16 bases between them. The CDR3 sequence is 14 residues long. Germline assignment: CDR1 SGDLS and CDR2 YYNGEE. In DNA form, the CDR3 reads TGTGCCAGCAGCCCACAGGGTCGAGCAGATGGCTACACCTTC. This gives the protein CASSPQGRADGYTF.

This chain uses TRBV5-6 with TRBJ1-6; the match to TRBD1 covers 8 bases. Trimming at V came to 4 bases and at J to 9 bases, leaving 6 bases not matched to a gene. From germline, CDR1 is SGHDT and CDR2 YYEEEE. CDR3 length equals 14 residues. The CDR3 nucleotides read TGTGCCAGCAGCGGACAGGGAAAAGGTTCACCCCTCCACTTT. Its translation is CASSGQGKGSPLHF.

This sequence joins TRBV25-1 and TRBJ2-1; D is ambiguous. CDR3 length: 11 amino acids. The V gene's germline CDR1 is MGHDK and CDR2 SYGVNS. Trimming took 5 bases from V and 10 from J, leaving 9 bases between them. The CDR3 bases are TGTGCCAGCAGTCCTCTGACCGAGCAGTTCTTC. This gives the protein CASSPLTEQFF.

This clonotype was counted only a few times. The rearrangement joins TRBV19 to TRBJ1-1; a possible D gene is TRBD1 (6 bases). CDR3 size: 12 residues. CDR1 is LNHDA, CDR2 SQIVND, per germline (reference sequence). V was trimmed by 10 bases and J by 5 bases, leaving 14 bases between them. CDR3 amino acids: CATQQGSTEAFF. DNA of the CDR3: TGTGCCACTCAACAGGGTTCAACTGAAGCTTTCTTT.

The V call is TRBV11-2, the J call TRBJ2-1, with a weak D call TRBD1 (5 bases). Trimming removed 2 bases at V and 7 bases at J, with 9 bases between. Germline V gives CDR1 SGHAT, CDR2 FQNNGV. The CDR3 contains 13 residues. This CDR3 is CASSLSGWNEQFF. In DNA form, the CDR3 reads TGTGCCAGCAGCTTATCAGGGTGGAATGAGCAGTTCTTC.

The chain is built from TRBV11-2 and TRBJ2-5; D could derive from TRBD1 or TRBD2 (5 bases each). The V end was cut by 5 bases, the J end by 0 bases, with 13 bases between. CDR3 length: 15 residues. Germline-derived CDR1 and CDR2 are SGHAT and FQNNGV. CDR3 in amino acids: CASSPEPGHQETQYF. CDR3 DNA: TGTGCCAGCAGCCCAGAACCGGGACACCAAGAGACCCAGTACTTC.

The chain joins TRBV6-8 to TRBJ1-2; a weak D match, TRBD1 (6 bases). V was pared by 5 bases and J by 2 bases, with 15 bases between. The germline V gene encodes CDR1 MNHGY and CDR2 SAAAGT. This CDR3 is built from 15 residues. The CDR3 DNA sequence: TGTGCCAGCAGTCCTACCCTAACAGGGAACTATGGCTACACCTTC. It specifies CASSPTLTGNYGYTF.

The CDR3 is CASALGAGNTGELFF. The CDR3 coding sequence is TGTGCCAGCGCTTTAGGGGCGGGGAACACCGGGGAGCTGTTTTTT. The rearrangement joins TRBV25-1 to TRBJ2-2, with D perhaps matching TRBD1 or TRBD2 (5 bases each). The CDR3 contains 15 residues. The V end was cut by 8 bases, the J end by 1 base, with 14 bases between. The germline V gene has CDR1 MGHDK and CDR2 SYGVNS.

The V and J genes are TRBV7-2 and TRBJ1-4; D is ambiguous. Germline CDR1 is SGHTA and CDR2 is FQGNSA. This CDR3 has 14 amino acids. V lost 4 bases and J 7 bases, leaving 13 bases between the germline ends. The CDR3 region is CASSSERGFEKLFF. CDR3 in DNA: TGTGCCAGCAGCTCTGAGCGGGGATTTGAAAAACTGTTTTTT.

This clonotype was seen a few times. The chain links TRBV7-2 to TRBJ2-2; no definite D call. CDR1 SGHTA and CDR2 FQGNSA come from the germline V gene. The V end lost 0 bases, the J end lost 0 bases, and 8 bases lay between the germline ends. CDR3 length: 16 residues. The DNA of the CDR3 is TGTGCCAGCAGCTTAGCTTCCGGACCGAACACCGGGGAGCTGTTTTTT. Its protein is CASSLASGPNTGELFF.

The chain links TRBV27 to TRBJ1-5; unclear D gene. CDR3 size: 14 residues. CDR1 MNHEY and CDR2 SMNVEV come from the germline V gene (reference sequence). The V end lost 3 bases, the J end lost 1 base, and 7 bases lay between the germline ends. CDR3 coding DNA: TGTGCCAGCAGTTTTGGGATCAGCAATCAGCCCCAGCATTTT. Protein product: CASSFGISNQPQHF.